This record concerns one T cell receptor (beta chain) sequence. Its antigen remains unidentified. This entry comes from a study of T cell repertoires in cytomegalovirus infection. TCRdb reprocessed the reads with MiXCR, giving one entry per CDR3 protein. The table has fewer than 65,000 distinct CDR3 sequences, roughly a fifth seen once; the top ten hold more than 25%. In germline, CDR1 is SEHNR, CDR2 FQNEAQ (reference sequence). V lost 3 bases and J lost 2; bases outside the gene matches: 8. The CDR3 is 16 residues long. Study-wide points: Based on cumulative public TCR beta family frequency, carriers of CMV plus the relevant HLA were identified. The ex vivo response was dominated by HLA-C-restricted CMV-specific TCR beta clonotypes.

V is TRBV7-9 and J is TRBJ2-7; 9 nucleotides agree with TRBD2. The TCR originated in a human donor in good health (CMV status not recorded). Some clones in this sample may be carry-over from other donors' samples. Sequenced here: CD8+ T cells from cultured PBMCs, sampled from culture after CMV antigen stimulation. This chain's CDR3 is CASSLGSGLATYEQYF. Here the CDR3 DNA reads TGTGCCAGCAGCTTGGGTTCGGGACTAGCTACCTACGAGCAGTACTTC.